The present entry profiles one T cell receptor beta chain with its context. Its antigen remains unidentified. These data come from a study of monozygotic twins with inflammatory bowel disease. CDR3 length equals 16 residues. The germline gives CDR1 SGHRS, CDR2 YFSETQ. Study findings and constraints: Among the T cells, different subtypes could not be distinguished. Whereas healthy co-twins had higher TCRbeta diversity (inverse Simpson), IBD patients had lower diversity.

Reprocessing the 5' RACE reads, TCRdb reports a single entry for every CDR3 protein and omits DNA. The sample totals approximately 340,000 distinct CDR3 sequences. This receptor was taken from a human donor with ulcerative colitis or Crohn's disease, or a healthy co-twin of an affected twin (not recorded which). The chain links TRBV5-1 to TRBJ2-2; TCRdb picks TRBD2, but there is no DNA to check that call. Sequencing was performed on blood. CDR3 protein: CASSISGGSRTGELFF. Combining the CDR3 with reference TRBV5-1 and TRBJ2-2 gives the whole variable domain KAGVTQTPRYLIKTRGQQVTLSCSPISGHRSVSWYQQTPGQGLQFLFEYFSETQRNKGNFPGRFSGRQFSNSRSEMNVSTLELGDSALYLCASSISGGSRTGELFFGEGSRLTVL.